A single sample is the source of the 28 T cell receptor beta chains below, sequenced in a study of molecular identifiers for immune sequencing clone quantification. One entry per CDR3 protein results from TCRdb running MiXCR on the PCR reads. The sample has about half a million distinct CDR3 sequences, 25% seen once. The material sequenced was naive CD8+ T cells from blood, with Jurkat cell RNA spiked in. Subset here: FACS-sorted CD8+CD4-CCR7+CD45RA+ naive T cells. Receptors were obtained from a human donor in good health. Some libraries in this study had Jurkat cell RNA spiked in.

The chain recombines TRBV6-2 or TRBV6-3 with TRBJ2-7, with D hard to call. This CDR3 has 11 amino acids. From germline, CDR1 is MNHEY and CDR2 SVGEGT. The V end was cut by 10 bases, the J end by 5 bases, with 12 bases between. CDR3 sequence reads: CATDEGHEQYF. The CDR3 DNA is TGTGCCACCGATGAAGGCCACGAGCAGTACTTC.

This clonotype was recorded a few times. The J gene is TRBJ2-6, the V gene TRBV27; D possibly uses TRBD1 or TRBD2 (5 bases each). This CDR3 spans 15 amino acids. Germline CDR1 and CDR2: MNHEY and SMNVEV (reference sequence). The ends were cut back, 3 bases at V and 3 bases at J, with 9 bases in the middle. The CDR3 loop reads CASSFLGVGANVLTF. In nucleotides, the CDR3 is TGTGCCAGCAGTTTTTTGGGGGTTGGGGCCAACGTCCTGACTTTC.

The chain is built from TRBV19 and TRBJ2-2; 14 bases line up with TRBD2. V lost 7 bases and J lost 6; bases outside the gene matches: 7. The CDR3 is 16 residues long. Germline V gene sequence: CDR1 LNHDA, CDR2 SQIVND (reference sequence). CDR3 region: CASTGTSGSIAGELFF. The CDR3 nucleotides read TGTGCCAGTACCGGGACTAGCGGGAGTATTGCCGGGGAGCTGTTTTTT.

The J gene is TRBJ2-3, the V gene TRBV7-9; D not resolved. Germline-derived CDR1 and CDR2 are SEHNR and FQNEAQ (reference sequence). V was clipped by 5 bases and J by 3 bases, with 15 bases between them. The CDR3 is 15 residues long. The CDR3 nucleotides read TGTGCCAGCAGCCCATCGGTCTCCGAAACAGATACGCAGTATTTT. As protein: CASSPSVSETDTQYF.

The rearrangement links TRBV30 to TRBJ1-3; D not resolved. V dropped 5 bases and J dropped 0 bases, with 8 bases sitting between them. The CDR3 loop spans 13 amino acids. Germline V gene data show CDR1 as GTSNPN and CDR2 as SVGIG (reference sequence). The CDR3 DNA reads TGTGCCTGGGCCTTCTTCTCTGGAAACACCATATATTTT. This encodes CAWAFFSGNTIYF.

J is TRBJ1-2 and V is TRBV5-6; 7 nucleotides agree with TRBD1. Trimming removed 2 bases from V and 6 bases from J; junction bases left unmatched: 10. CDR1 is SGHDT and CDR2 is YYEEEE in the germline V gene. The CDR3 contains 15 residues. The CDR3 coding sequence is TGTGCCAGCAGCTTACACCGTGACAGGGCAAATGGCTACACCTTC. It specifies CASSLHRDRANGYTF. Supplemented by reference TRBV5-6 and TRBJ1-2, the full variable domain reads DAGVTQSPTHLIKTRGQQVTLRCSPKSGHDTVSWYQQALGQGPQFIFQYYEEEERQRGNFPDRFSGHQFPNYSSELNVNALLLGDSALYLCASSLHRDRANGYTFGSGTRLTVV.

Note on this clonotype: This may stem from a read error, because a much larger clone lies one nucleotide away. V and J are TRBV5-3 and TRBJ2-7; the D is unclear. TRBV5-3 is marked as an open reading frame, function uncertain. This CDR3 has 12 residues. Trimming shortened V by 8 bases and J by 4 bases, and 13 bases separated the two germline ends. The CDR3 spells CASSPINYEQYF. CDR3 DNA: TGTGCCAGCAGCCCTATTAATTACGAGCAGTACTTC.

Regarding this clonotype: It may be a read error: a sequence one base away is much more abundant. The CDR3 reads CASGQDRGLYNEQSF. The CDR3, as DNA: TGTGCTAGTGGCCAGGACAGGGGCCTGTACAATGAGCAGTCCTTC. The genes are TRBV12-5 and TRBJ2-1; TRBD1 agrees at 9 bases. The length of the CDR3 is 15 residues. From germline, CDR1 is LGHNT and CDR2 FRNRAP.

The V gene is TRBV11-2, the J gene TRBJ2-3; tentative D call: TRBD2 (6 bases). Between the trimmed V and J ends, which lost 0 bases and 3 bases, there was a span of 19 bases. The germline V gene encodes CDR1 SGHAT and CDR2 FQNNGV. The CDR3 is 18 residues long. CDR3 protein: CASSLDPAPGLTTDTQYF. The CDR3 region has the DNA TGTGCCAGCAGCTTAGATCCAGCCCCGGGACTGACAACAGATACGCAGTATTTT.

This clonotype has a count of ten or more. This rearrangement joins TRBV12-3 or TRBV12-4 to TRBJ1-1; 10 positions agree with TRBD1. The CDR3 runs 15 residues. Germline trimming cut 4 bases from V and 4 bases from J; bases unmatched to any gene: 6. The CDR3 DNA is TGTGCCAGCAGTTGGCCGGGACAGGGGCTCACTGAAGCTTTCTTT. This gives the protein CASSWPGQGLTEAFF.

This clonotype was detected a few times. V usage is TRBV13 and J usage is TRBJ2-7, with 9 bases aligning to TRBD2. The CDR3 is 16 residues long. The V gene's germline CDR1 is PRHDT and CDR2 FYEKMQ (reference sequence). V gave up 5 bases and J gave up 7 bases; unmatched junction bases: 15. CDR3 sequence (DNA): TGTGCCAGCAGCCCAGCCTCCGCGGGGGGGCGGTGGGAGCAGTACTTC. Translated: CASSPASAGGRWEQYF. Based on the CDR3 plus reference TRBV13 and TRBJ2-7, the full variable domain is AAGVIQSPRHLIKEKRETATLKCYPIPRHDTVYWYQQGPGQDPQFLISFYEKMQSDKGSIPDRFSAQQFSDYHSELNMSSLELGDSALYFCASSPASAGGRWEQYFGPGTRLTVT.

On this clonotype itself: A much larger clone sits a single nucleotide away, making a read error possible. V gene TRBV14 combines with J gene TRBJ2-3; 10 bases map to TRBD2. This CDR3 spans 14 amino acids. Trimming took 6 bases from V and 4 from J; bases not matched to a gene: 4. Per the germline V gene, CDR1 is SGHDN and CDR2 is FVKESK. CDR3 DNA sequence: TGTGCCAGCAGGGCTAGCGGGGGCTCAGATACGCAGTATTTT. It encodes CASRASGGSDTQYF.

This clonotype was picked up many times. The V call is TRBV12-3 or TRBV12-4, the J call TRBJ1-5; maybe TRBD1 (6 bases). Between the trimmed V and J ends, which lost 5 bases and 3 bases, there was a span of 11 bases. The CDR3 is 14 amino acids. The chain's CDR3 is CASSTQGYNQPQHF. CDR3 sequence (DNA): TGTGCCAGCAGTACACAGGGATACAATCAGCCCCAGCATTTT.

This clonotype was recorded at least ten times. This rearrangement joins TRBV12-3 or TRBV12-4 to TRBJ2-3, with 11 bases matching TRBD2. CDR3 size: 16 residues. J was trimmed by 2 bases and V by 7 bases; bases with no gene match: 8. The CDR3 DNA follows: TGTGCCAGCACCCCCCTAGCGGGAGGACTCACAGATACGCAGTATTTT. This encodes CASTPLAGGLTDTQYF.

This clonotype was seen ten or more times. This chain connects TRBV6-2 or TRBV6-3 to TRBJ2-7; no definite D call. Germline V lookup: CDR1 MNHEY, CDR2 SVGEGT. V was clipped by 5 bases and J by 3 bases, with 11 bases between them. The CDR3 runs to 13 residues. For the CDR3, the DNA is TGTGCCAGCAGTCCGGACGAAGGCTACGAGCAGTACTTC. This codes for CASSPDEGYEQYF.

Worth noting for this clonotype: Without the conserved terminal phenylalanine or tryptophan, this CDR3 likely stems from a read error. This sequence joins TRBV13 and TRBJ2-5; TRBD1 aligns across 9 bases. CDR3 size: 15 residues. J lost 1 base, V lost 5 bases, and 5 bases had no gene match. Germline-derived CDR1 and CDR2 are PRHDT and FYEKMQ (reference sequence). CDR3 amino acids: CASSPGQGLQETQYL. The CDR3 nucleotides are TGTGCCAGCAGCCCCGGACAGGGGCTCCAAGAGACCCAGTACCTC.

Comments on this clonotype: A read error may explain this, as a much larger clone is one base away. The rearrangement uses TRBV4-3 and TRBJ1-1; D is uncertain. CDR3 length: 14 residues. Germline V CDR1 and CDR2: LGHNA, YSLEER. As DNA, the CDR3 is TGCGCCGGCAGCCAAAGTGCGGGGAGCACTGAAGCTTTCTTT. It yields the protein CAGSQSAGSTEAFF.

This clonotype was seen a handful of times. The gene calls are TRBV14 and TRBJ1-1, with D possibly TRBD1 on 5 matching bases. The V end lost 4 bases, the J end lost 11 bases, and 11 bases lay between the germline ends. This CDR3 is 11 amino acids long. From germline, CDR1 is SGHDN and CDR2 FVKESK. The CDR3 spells CASSLGTRAFF. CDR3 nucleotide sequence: TGTGCCAGCAGCCTGGGGACGAGGGCTTTCTTT.

This CDR3 reads CASSQARDRGDGQYF. CDR3 DNA: TGCGCCAGCAGCCAAGCCCGGGACAGGGGCGACGGGCAGTACTTC. This chain links TRBV4-3 with TRBJ2-7; 10 bases align to TRBD1. The CDR3 totals 15 residues. Germline CDR1 is LGHNA and CDR2 is YSLEER. V lost 1 base to trimming and J lost 9 bases; unmatched junction nucleotides: 9.

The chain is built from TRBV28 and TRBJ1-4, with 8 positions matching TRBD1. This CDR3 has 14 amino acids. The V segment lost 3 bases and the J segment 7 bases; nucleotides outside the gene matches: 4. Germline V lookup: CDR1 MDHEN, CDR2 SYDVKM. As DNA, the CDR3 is TGTGCCAGCAGTTTGGCCAGGGGGCGTGAAAAACTGTTTTTT. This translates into CASSLARGREKLFF.

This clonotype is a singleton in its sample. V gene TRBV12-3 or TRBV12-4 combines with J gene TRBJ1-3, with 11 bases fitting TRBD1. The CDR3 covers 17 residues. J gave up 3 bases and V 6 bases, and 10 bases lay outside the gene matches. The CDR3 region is CASRAQDRGPSGNTIYF. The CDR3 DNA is TGTGCCAGCAGGGCCCAGGACAGGGGGCCTAGTGGAAACACCATATATTTT.

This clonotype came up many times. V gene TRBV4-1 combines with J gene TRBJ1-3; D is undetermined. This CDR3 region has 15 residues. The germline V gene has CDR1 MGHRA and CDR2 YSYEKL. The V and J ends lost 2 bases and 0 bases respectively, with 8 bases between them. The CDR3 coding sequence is TGCGCCAGCAGCCAAACAGATTACTCTGGAAACACCATATATTTT. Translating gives CASSQTDYSGNTIYF.

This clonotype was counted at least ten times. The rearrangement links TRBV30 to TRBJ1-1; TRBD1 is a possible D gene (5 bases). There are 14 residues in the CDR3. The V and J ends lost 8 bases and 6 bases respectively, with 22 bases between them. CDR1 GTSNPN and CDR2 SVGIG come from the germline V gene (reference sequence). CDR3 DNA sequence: TGTGCCCAACCTGCCCCCGAGGGGTACGCTGAAGCTTTCTTT. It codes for CAQPAPEGYAEAFF.

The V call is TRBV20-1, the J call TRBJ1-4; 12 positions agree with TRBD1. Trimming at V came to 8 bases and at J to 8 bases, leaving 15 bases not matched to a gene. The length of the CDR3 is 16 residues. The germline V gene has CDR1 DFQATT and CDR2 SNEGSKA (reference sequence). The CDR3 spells CSRRGDRGPKGEKLFF. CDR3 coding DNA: TGCAGTCGTAGGGGGGACAGGGGGCCTAAGGGCGAAAAACTGTTTTTT.

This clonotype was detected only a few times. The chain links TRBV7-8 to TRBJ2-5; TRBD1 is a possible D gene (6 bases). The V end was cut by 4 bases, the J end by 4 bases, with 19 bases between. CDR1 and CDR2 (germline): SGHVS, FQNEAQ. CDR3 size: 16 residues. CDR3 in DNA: TGTGCCAGCAGCTCCTCCCCCCAGGGGTTAGGAGAGACCCAGTACTTC. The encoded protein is CASSSSPQGLGETQYF.

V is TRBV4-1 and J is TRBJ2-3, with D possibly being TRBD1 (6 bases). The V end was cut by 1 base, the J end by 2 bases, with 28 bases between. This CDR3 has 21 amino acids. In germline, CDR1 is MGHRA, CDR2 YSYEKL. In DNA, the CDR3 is TGCGCCAGCAGCCAAGTTCTGACAGGAGGATCACCTTTGAAGGACACAGATACGCAGTATTTT. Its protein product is CASSQVLTGGSPLKDTDTQYF.

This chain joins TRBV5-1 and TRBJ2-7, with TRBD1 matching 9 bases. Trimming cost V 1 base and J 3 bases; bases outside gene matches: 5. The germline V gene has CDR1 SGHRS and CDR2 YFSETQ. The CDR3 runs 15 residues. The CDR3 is CASSLPPDRGYEQYF. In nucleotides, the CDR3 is TGCGCCAGCAGCTTGCCCCCGGACAGGGGCTACGAGCAGTACTTC.

CDR3 sequence: CASCPGQRGYEQYF. The CDR3 coding sequence is TGCGCCAGCTGCCCGGGACAGAGGGGCTACGAGCAGTACTTC. This chain connects TRBV5-1 to TRBJ2-7; 7 bases match TRBD1. Germline V gene data show CDR1 as SGHRS and CDR2 as YFSETQ. Unmatched junction bases numbered 10, after V lost 7 bases and J lost 3 bases. There are 14 residues in the CDR3.